Below, one T cell receptor (beta chain) is given with its context. Its antigen is undetermined. This sample stems from a study of T cells in Graves' hyperthyroidism and ophthalmopathy. Study conclusions and caveats: Also found in blood were most expanded thyroid clonotypes above 0.001.

RNA transcripts provided the source from which TCR beta CDR3 regions were amplified. The TCR CDR3 first-round RT-PCR relied on the HTBI primer set. TCRdb reprocessed the multiplex PCR reads with MiXCR, giving one entry per CDR3 protein. The data contain 96,000 or so distinct CDR3 sequences, roughly 49% of them singletons. Stable Graves' hyperthyroidism meant no ophthalmopathy progression within 18 months. The sequence derives from a woman in her thirties or forties with Graves' hyperthyroidism. The sequencing input was blood.

The CDR3 nucleotides read TGTGCCAGCAGTGAGGAAGCCCTCCGACAGGGATCATCTGGGGCCAACGTCCTGACTTTC. Protein sequence: CASSEEALRQGSSGANVLTF. The chain carries TRBV7-2 and TRBJ2-6; TRBD1 agrees at 7 bases. From germline, CDR1 is SGHTA and CDR2 FQGNSA. Trimming at V came to 6 bases and at J to 1 base, leaving 18 bases not matched to a gene. This CDR3 region has 20 residues.